This TCR beta chain was profiled in a study of blood T cell repertoires in COVID-19. Assay used: immunoSEQ multiplex PCR; TCRdb lists only in-frame clones, some missing. The sample gives about 200,000 clones, about 80% of which show up once; 6% to 8% is in the top ten. Germline V gives CDR1 SGHRS, CDR2 YFSETQ. V gave up 3 bases and J gave up 7 bases, with 11 bases separating them. This CDR3 is 13 amino acids long. What the recovered Cohort 3 donors had was two negative PCRs, clearance, or symptom resolution. The sequenced sample consisted of PBMCs or T cells enriched from blood (not recorded which). The clonotype originates from a man aged 40-49 years who had recovered from COVID-19. This chain links TRBV5-1 with TRBJ2-1, with D possibly being TRBD1 (5 bases). DNA for the CDR3: TGCGCCAGCAGCTCCTTCACAGGAAATGAGCAGTTCTTC. Translating gives CASSSFTGNEQFF.